This T cell receptor beta chain came from a study of immune characterization of retroperitoneal liposarcoma. TCRdb passed the PCR reads through MiXCR, listing each CDR3 protein once. The data show thousands of distinct CDR3 sequences, 40% to 55% seen once. J lost 5 bases, V lost 5 bases, and 7 bases had no gene match. The CDR3 is made up of 16 amino acids. Germline-derived CDR1 and CDR2 are MNHEY and SVGEGT. The chain combines TRBV6-2 or TRBV6-3 with TRBJ2-2; 11 bases are a match to TRBD2. The sample consisted of tumor tissue. This TCR was sampled from a female donor with retroperitoneal liposarcoma. This CDR3 reads CASSAGTSGGTGELFF. CDR3 nucleotide sequence: TGTGCCAGCAGTGCTGGGACTAGCGGAGGGACCGGGGAGCTGTTTTTT.